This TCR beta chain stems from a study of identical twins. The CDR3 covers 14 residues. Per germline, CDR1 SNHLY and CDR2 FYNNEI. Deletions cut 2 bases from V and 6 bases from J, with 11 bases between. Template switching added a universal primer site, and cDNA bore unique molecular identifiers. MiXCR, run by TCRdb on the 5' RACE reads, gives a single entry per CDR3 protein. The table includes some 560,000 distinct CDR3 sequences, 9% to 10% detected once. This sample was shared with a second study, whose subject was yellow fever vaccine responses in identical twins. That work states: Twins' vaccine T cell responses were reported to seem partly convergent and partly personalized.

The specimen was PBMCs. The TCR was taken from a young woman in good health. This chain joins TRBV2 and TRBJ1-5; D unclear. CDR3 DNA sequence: TGTGCCAGCAGTGAATTGAGACTTCGTCAGCCCCAGCATTTT. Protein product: CASSELRLRQPQHF. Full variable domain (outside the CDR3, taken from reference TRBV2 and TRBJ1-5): EPEVTQTPSHQVTQMGQEVILRCVPISNHLYFYWYRQILGQKVEFLVSFYNNEISEKSEIFDDQFSVERPDGSNFTLKIRSTKLEDSAMYFCASSELRLRQPQHFGDGTRLSIL.